These 26 T cell receptor beta chains were all obtained from the same sample, sequenced in a study of OX40 agonist ivuxolimab in advanced cancers. The library relied on the immunoSEQ multiplex PCR assay. Here the immuneACCESS table is served through TCRdb, limited to in-frame sequences with V and J called. Missing clones are a known gap in these copies; in checked studies unresolved V genes cover under half, and the rest lacks a known reason. Present in this sample are 65,000 to 80,000 clones, 85% to 95% of which were seen just once. The ten biggest clones cover around 0.75% of the sample. Sequencing used CD4+ or CD8+ T cells sorted from blood, obtained in a trial of the OX40 agonist ivuxolimab. The receptors derive from an adult with an advanced solid tumor such as melanoma, head and neck, liver or kidney cancer.

V is TRBV7-9 and J is TRBJ1-1; possible D gene TRBD1, 5 bases. Trimming cost V 5 bases and J 4 bases, with 8 bases left between them. The CDR3 contains 12 residues. CDR1 SEHNR and CDR2 FQNEAQ come from the germline V gene (reference sequence). This CDR3 is CASSGAFTEAFF. As DNA, the CDR3 is TGTGCCAGCAGCGGGGCATTCACTGAAGCTTTCTTT.

V usage is TRBV10-3 and J usage is TRBJ2-1; 7 positions match TRBD1. CDR1 is ENHRY, CDR2 SYGVKD, per germline. This CDR3 is 16 amino acids long. Unmatched junction bases numbered 7, after V lost 1 base and J lost 4 bases. The CDR3, as DNA: TGTGCCATCAGTGAGTTCACAGGGGCCGTTTACAATGAGCAGTTCTTC. Its protein is CAISEFTGAVYNEQFF.

The chain is built from TRBV6-6 and TRBJ1-1, with 7 positions matching TRBD1. The CDR3 extends over 13 amino acids. Trimming cost V 8 bases and J 5 bases; bases outside gene matches: 8. The germline gives CDR1 MNHNY, CDR2 SVGAGI (reference sequence). CDR3: CASPQDRDTEAFF. The CDR3 DNA reads as TGTGCCAGCCCCCAAGACAGGGATACTGAAGCTTTCTTT.

V usage is TRBV5-1 and J usage is TRBJ2-1; 7 bases fit TRBD1. Germline loops: CDR1 SGHRS, CDR2 YFSETQ. J gave up 10 bases and V 0 bases, and 10 bases lay outside the gene matches. There are 15 residues in the CDR3. CDR3 sequence: CASSLAETGFMEQFF. The CDR3 coding sequence is TGCGCCAGCAGCTTGGCTGAGACAGGGTTTATGGAGCAGTTCTTC.

The V gene is TRBV7-2, the J gene TRBJ2-1; D is undetermined. V dropped 0 bases and J dropped 7 bases, with 4 bases sitting between them. CDR3 length: 12 amino acids. CDR1 is SGHTA, CDR2 FQGNSA, per germline. The CDR3 sequence: CASSLASNEQFF. The CDR3 nucleotides read TGTGCCAGCAGCTTAGCAAGTAATGAGCAGTTCTTC.

The chain couples TRBV4-3 to TRBJ2-7, with 8 bases fitting TRBD1. V shed 0 bases and J 5 bases; nucleotides not matched to a gene: 3. From germline, CDR1 is LGHNA and CDR2 YSLEER. The CDR3 sequence is 14 residues long. This chain's CDR3 is CASSQEAGGNEQYF. DNA of the CDR3: TGCGCCAGCAGCCAAGAAGCAGGGGGCAACGAGCAGTACTTC.

The chain is built from TRBV28 and TRBJ1-5, with D tentatively TRBD1 (5 bases). CDR1 is MDHEN and CDR2 is SYDVKM in the germline V gene. V was shortened by 10 bases and J by 5 bases, with 24 bases between the two germline ends. This CDR3 comprises 16 residues. The CDR3 protein is CATGRVAGRWDQPQHF. CDR3 DNA sequence: TGTGCCACGGGGCGGGTGGCAGGGAGGTGGGATCAGCCCCAGCATTTT.

The rearrangement uses TRBV9 and TRBJ2-7; 11 nucleotides line up with TRBD2. The V and J ends lost 3 bases and 3 bases, in that order; junction bases with no gene match: 8. Germline V gene lookup returns CDR1 SGDLS and CDR2 YYNGEE. The CDR3 spans 16 residues. The CDR3 coding sequence is TGTGCCAGCAGCGCCCTGGGGACTAGCGGATTCTACGAGCAGTACTTC. It codes for CASSALGTSGFYEQYF.

V is TRBV28 and J is TRBJ2-7; tentative D call: TRBD1 (7 bases). The germline CDR1 and CDR2 sequences are MDHEN and SYDVKM. The CDR3 runs to 16 residues. V lost 7 bases and J lost 4, with 23 bases in between. The CDR3 DNA reads as TGTGCCAGCACCCAACCCGGAGGGGGCAGGGGATACGAGCAGTACTTC. Its translation: CASTQPGGGRGYEQYF. The entire variable domain, with the rest obtained from reference TRBV28 and TRBJ2-7, is as follows: DVKVTQSSRYLVKRTGEKVFLECVQDMDHENMFWYRQDPGLGLRLIYFSYDVKMKEKGDIPEGYSVSREKKERFSLILESASTNQTSMYLCASTQPGGGRGYEQYFGPGTRLTVT.

A single count supports this clone. The J gene is TRBJ2-3, the V gene TRBV19; 10 nucleotides match TRBD2. The V gene's germline CDR1 is LNHDA and CDR2 SQIVND (reference sequence). The CDR3 has 15 amino acids. Trimming cost V 6 bases and J 4 bases; bases outside gene matches: 7. The CDR3 sequence: CASRPLAGEADTQYF. Here the CDR3 DNA reads TGTGCCAGTAGGCCCCTAGCGGGAGAAGCAGATACGCAGTATTTT.

The chain uses TRBV5-1 and TRBJ2-1; D tentatively fits TRBD1 or TRBD2 (7 bases each). This CDR3 is built from 12 residues. Germline CDR1 and CDR2: SGHRS and YFSETQ. V was shortened by 4 bases and J by 12 bases, with 14 bases between the two germline ends. CDR3 in DNA: TGCGCCAGCAGCCCGCAGGGGGAGGGGCAGTTCTTC. This sequence encodes CASSPQGEGQFF.

This clone counts as medium-sized. The chain has TRBV7-3 and TRBJ2-1; D is unclear. V lost 3 bases, J lost 8 bases, and 11 bases lay in between. The CDR3 is 13 residues long. Germline-derived CDR1 and CDR2 are SGHTA and FQGTGA. The CDR3 region is CASSFWSGHEQFF. The CDR3 DNA is TGTGCCAGCAGCTTTTGGTCCGGGCATGAGCAGTTCTTC. Based on the CDR3 plus reference TRBV7-3 and TRBJ2-1, the full variable domain is GAGVSQTPSNKVTEKGKYVELRCDPISGHTALYWYRQSLGQGPEFLIYFQGTGAADDSGLPNDRFFAVRPEGSVSTLKIQRTERGDSAVYLCASSFWSGHEQFFGPGTRLTVL.

CDR3 amino acids: CASRLPGSNSNQPQHF. The DNA of the CDR3 is TGTGCCAGTAGATTGCCGGGATCTAATAGCAATCAGCCCCAGCATTTT. The chain combines TRBV19 with TRBJ1-5; D is unresolved. CDR3 length: 16 residues. Germline V gene sequence: CDR1 LNHDA, CDR2 SQIVND (reference sequence). Trimming cost V 6 bases and J 0 bases, with 15 bases left between them.

The table lists this clone with a count of one. The rearrangement uses TRBV11-2 and TRBJ1-1, with 9 bases matching TRBD1. This CDR3 spans 14 amino acids. V lost 1 base and J lost 6; bases outside the gene matches: 3. Germline assignment: CDR1 SGHAT and CDR2 FQNNGV. The CDR3 region is CASSLGDRVSEAFF. The DNA for the CDR3 is TGTGCCAGCAGCTTAGGGGACAGGGTCTCTGAAGCTTTCTTT.

V and J are TRBV11-3 and TRBJ1-1, with D possibly TRBD1 on 5 matching bases. V was trimmed by 5 bases and J by 11 bases, leaving 18 bases between them. The CDR3 extends over 13 amino acids. CDR1 SGHNT and CDR2 YENEEA come from the germline V gene. This chain's CDR3 is CASSPGFLGGAFF. The CDR3 nucleotides read TGTGCCAGCAGCCCGGGATTTTTGGGGGGGGCTTTCTTT.

This chain joins TRBV5-1 and TRBJ2-2, with D unclear. The CDR3 totals 15 residues. In germline, CDR1 is SGHRS, CDR2 YFSETQ. V lost 0 bases and J 4 bases, leaving 10 bases between the germline ends. The CDR3 loop is CASSLATIFTGELFF. CDR3 in DNA: TGCGCCAGCAGCTTGGCTACTATCTTCACCGGGGAGCTGTTTTTT.

This clone appeared a single time. V usage is TRBV28 and J usage is TRBJ2-5; 12 bases agree with TRBD2. V lost 2 bases to trimming and J lost 2 bases; unmatched junction nucleotides: 3. Per the germline V gene, CDR1 is MDHEN and CDR2 is SYDVKM. The CDR3 extends over 16 amino acids. This chain's CDR3 is CASSLLGTSGQETQYF. The CDR3 region has the DNA TGTGCCAGCAGTTTACTCGGGACTAGCGGGCAAGAGACCCAGTACTTC.

This chain connects TRBV7-3 to TRBJ1-2, with 7 bases matching TRBD1. Germline CDR1 reads SGHTA; CDR2 reads FQGTGA. V lost 3 bases, J lost 6 bases, and 4 bases stayed unmatched. CDR3 length equals 13 residues. Written as DNA, the CDR3 is TGTGCCAGCAGCTTGGGGCAGGGGGATGGCTACACCTTC. As protein: CASSLGQGDGYTF.

This chain connects TRBV18 to TRBJ1-2; no reliable D call. The CDR3 consists of 15 residues. Trimming stripped 2 bases from V and 7 bases from J, with 17 bases between. Germline CDR1 KGHSH, CDR2 LQKENI. DNA for the CDR3: TGTGCCAGCTCACCAAGGGCTGATGTTTGGGTTGGCTACACCTTC. This sequence encodes CASSPRADVWVGYTF.

This clone was seen more than once but under ten times. This chain links TRBV29-1 with TRBJ1-2; the D gene is possibly TRBD1 (5 bases). This CDR3 spans 14 amino acids. Germline V gene sequence: CDR1 SQVTM, CDR2 ANQGSEA. V gave up 0 bases and J gave up 5 bases, with 13 bases separating them. CDR3 nucleotides: TGCAGCGTTGAAGAAGAAGAGGGGCTTTATGGCTACACCTTC. Encoded protein: CSVEEEEGLYGYTF.

The V and J genes are TRBV2 and TRBJ1-6; D gene unclear. Germline CDR1 reads SNHLY; CDR2 reads FYNNEI. The V gene lost 4 bases and the J gene lost 0 bases, with 7 bases spanning the gap. The CDR3 runs to 15 residues. CDR3 in amino acids: CASSAESSYNSPLHF. In DNA form, the CDR3 reads TGTGCCAGCAGTGCGGAGAGCTCCTATAATTCACCCCTCCACTTT.

DNA for the CDR3: TGTGCCAGCTCACCAATGCTCAGGGCGAAGAACACTGAAGCTTTCTTT. This encodes CASSPMLRAKNTEAFF. The V call is TRBV18, the J call TRBJ1-1; a possible D gene is TRBD1 (5 bases). V lost 2 bases and J 1 base, leaving 14 bases between the germline ends. The length of the CDR3 is 16 residues. The germline gives CDR1 KGHSH, CDR2 LQKENI.

Notes on this clone: Within the sample, other DNA sequences also encode this same CDR3. The genes are TRBV18 and TRBJ1-1; D is ambiguous. V lost 3 bases and J 0 bases, leaving 5 bases between the germline ends. Germline-derived CDR1 and CDR2 are KGHSH and LQKENI. This CDR3 region has 13 residues. CDR3 DNA sequence: TGTGCCAGCTCACCTACAGTGAACACTGAAGCTTTCTTT. Encoded protein: CASSPTVNTEAFF.

The V gene is TRBV9, the J gene TRBJ2-5; a possible D gene is TRBD1 (5 bases). V shed 0 bases and J shed 2 bases, with 11 bases lying between them. The germline V gene has CDR1 SGDLS and CDR2 YYNGEE. The CDR3 runs to 15 residues. The DNA for the CDR3 is TGTGCCAGCAGCGTAGGGAGCAGGGTACAAGAGACCCAGTACTTC. Translating gives CASSVGSRVQETQYF.

The chain uses TRBV6-5 and TRBJ2-7, with TRBD2 identical over 9 bases. The CDR3 consists of 15 residues. Germline trimming cut 6 bases from V and 2 bases from J; bases unmatched to any gene: 8. Germline CDR1 is MNHEY and CDR2 is SVGAGI. This CDR3 reads CASRAGWTSAYEQYF. The CDR3, as DNA: TGTGCCAGCAGGGCGGGTTGGACTAGCGCCTACGAGCAGTACTTC.

The chain has TRBV7-6 and TRBJ2-1; D unclear. From germline, CDR1 is SGHVS and CDR2 FNYEAQ. This CDR3 is 13 amino acids long. V dropped 5 bases and J dropped 5 bases, with 10 bases sitting between them. The CDR3 nucleotides are TGTGCCAGCAGCCTCGGGTCGGACAATGAGCAGTTCTTC. It encodes CASSLGSDNEQFF.